A selection of T cell receptor beta chains follows, all from one sample in a study of PD-1 blockade in mismatch repair-deficient tumors. TCRdb's copy holds only in-frame clones and misses some; the assay was immunoSEQ multiplex PCR. The table lists some 120,000 clones, almost 90% of them singletons. Sequenced here: peripheral blood, sampled 70 to 73 weeks after starting pembrolizumab. Receptor source: an adult with mismatch repair-deficient cancer. Each CDR3 is given with its conserved first and last residue. A D gene is named only where the DNA matches it firmly. Rows may omit the clone size; those that give it use once, few, many or a size class.

J gene: TRBJ2-7
V gene: TRBV30
clone size: .
D gene: .
CDR3 length: 11
CDR3 DNA: TGTGCCTGGGTGGAGGCCTACGAGCAGTACTTC
CDR3 protein: CAWVEAYEQYF

J gene: TRBJ2-7
V gene: TRBV11-2
clone size: .
D gene: TRBD1
CDR3 length: 15
CDR3 DNA: TGTGCCAGCAGCTCCGGACAGGGGATCTCCTACGAGCAGTACTTC
CDR3 protein: CASSSGQGISYEQYF

J gene: TRBJ2-7
V gene: TRBV11-2
clone size: .
D gene: TRBD2
CDR3 length: 16
CDR3 DNA: TGTGCCAGCAGGGGACTAGCGGGAGGGAGCTCCTACGAGCAGTACTTC
CDR3 protein: CASRGLAGGSSYEQYF

J gene: TRBJ1-5
V gene: TRBV27
clone size: .
D gene: .
CDR3 length: 12
CDR3 DNA: TGTGCCAGCAGTCCCTCAGGACAGCCCGCGCATTTT
CDR3 protein: CASSPSGQPAHF

J gene: TRBJ1-1
V gene: TRBV7-9
clone size: .
D gene: .
CDR3 length: 12
CDR3 DNA: TGTGCCAGCAGCCCGAGGAACACTGAAGCTTTCTTT
CDR3 protein: CASSPRNTEAFF

J gene: TRBJ2-2
V gene: TRBV7-8
clone size: .
D gene: .
CDR3 length: 15
CDR3 DNA: TGTGCCAGCAGCTTATTGTTGGGACCCACCGGGGAGCTGTTTTTT
CDR3 protein: CASSLLLGPTGELFF

J gene: TRBJ2-3
V gene: TRBV6-6
clone size: .
D gene: .
CDR3 length: 15
CDR3 DNA: TGTGCCAGCAGTTACTCCTGGGGGCTAACAGATACGCAGTATTTT
CDR3 protein: CASSYSWGLTDTQYF

J gene: TRBJ1-2
V gene: TRBV5-5
clone size: .
D gene: TRBD1
CDR3 length: 15
CDR3 DNA: TGTGCCAGCAGCTTGTGGGAGACAGGGCACTATGGCTACACCTTC
CDR3 protein: CASSLWETGHYGYTF

J gene: TRBJ2-7
V gene: TRBV15
clone size: .
D gene: TRBD1
CDR3 length: 14
CDR3 DNA: TGTGCCACCAGCACCGACAGGGGGCGCGACGAGCAGTACTTC
CDR3 protein: CATSTDRGRDEQYF

J gene: TRBJ2-1
V gene: TRBV27
clone size: .
D gene: TRBD2
CDR3 length: 18
CDR3 DNA: TGTGCCAGCAGTCCAGGACTAGCGGGACCCACGGATTTCTATGAGCAGTTCTTC
CDR3 protein: CASSPGLAGPTDFYEQFF

J gene: TRBJ2-1
V gene: TRBV14
clone size: .
D gene: .
CDR3 length: 16
CDR3 DNA: TGTGCCAGCAGCCAAGTAGACAGAACCATCCACAATGAGCAGTTCTTC
CDR3 protein: CASSQVDRTIHNEQFF

J gene: TRBJ1-2
V gene: TRBV4-3
clone size: .
D gene: .
CDR3 length: 15
CDR3 DNA: TGCGCCAGCAGCCAAGATTCGGGTTTTGGCTATGGCTACACCTTC
CDR3 protein: CASSQDSGFGYGYTF

J gene: TRBJ2-5
V gene: TRBV18
clone size: .
D gene: TRBD1
CDR3 length: 16
CDR3 DNA: TGTGCCAGCTCACCACCGACAGGGATTGAGGAAGAGACCCAGTACTTC
CDR3 protein: CASSPPTGIEEETQYF

J gene: TRBJ2-7
V gene: TRBV4-1
clone size: .
D gene: .
CDR3 length: 15
CDR3 DNA: TGCGCCAGCAGCCATGTGCCAGGCCCCAGCTACGAGCAGTACTTC
CDR3 protein: CASSHVPGPSYEQYF

J gene: TRBJ1-5
V gene: TRBV6-5
clone size: .
D gene: TRBD1
CDR3 length: 14
CDR3 DNA: TGTGCCACCGAGACAGGGGGAAGCAATCAGCCCCAGCATTTT
CDR3 protein: CATETGGSNQPQHF

J gene: TRBJ2-3
V gene: TRBV15
clone size: .
D gene: .
CDR3 length: 19
CDR3 DNA: TGTGCCACCAGCAGATTCCAGCAGGTTAGCGGAGCCCGCACAGATACGCAGTATTTT
CDR3 protein: CATSRFQQVSGARTDTQYF

J gene: TRBJ1-4
V gene: TRBV18
clone size: .
D gene: TRBD1
CDR3 length: 15
CDR3 DNA: TGTGCCAGCTCACCTTCGACAGGGGAGGGTGAAAAACTGTTTTTT
CDR3 protein: CASSPSTGEGEKLFF

J gene: TRBJ2-1
V gene: TRBV6-5
clone size: .
D gene: .
CDR3 length: 14
CDR3 DNA: TGTGCCAGCAGTTCACCGGGACCCCGCAATGAGCAGTTCTTC
CDR3 protein: CASSSPGPRNEQFF

J gene: TRBJ2-1
V gene: TRBV7-3
clone size: .
D gene: .
CDR3 length: 13
CDR3 DNA: TGTGCCAGCAGCTTAGGGGGCGAGGGTGAGCAGTTCTTC
CDR3 protein: CASSLGGEGEQFF

J gene: TRBJ2-1
V gene: TRBV7-2
clone size: .
D gene: TRBD2
CDR3 length: 12
CDR3 DNA: TGTGCCAGCAGCCAACTAGCGAATGAGCAGTTCTTC
CDR3 protein: CASSQLANEQFF

J gene: TRBJ2-1
V gene: TRBV4-3
clone size: once
D gene: TRBD2
CDR3 length: 16
CDR3 DNA: TGCGCCAGCAGCGGGCTAGCGGGAGAGTATTTTAGTGAGCAGTTCTTC
CDR3 protein: CASSGLAGEYFSEQFF

J gene: TRBJ2-2
V gene: TRBV5-6
clone size: .
D gene: .
CDR3 length: 12
CDR3 DNA: TGTGCCAGCAGCCTGGGACAGCGGGGGCTGTTTTTT
CDR3 protein: CASSLGQRGLFF

J gene: TRBJ2-7
V gene: TRBV7-9
clone size: .
D gene: .
CDR3 length: 13
CDR3 DNA: TGTGCCAGCAGCTTTGGCTTGGGAGGCGAGCAGTACTTC
CDR3 protein: CASSFGLGGEQYF

J gene: TRBJ1-1
V gene: TRBV6-1
clone size: .
D gene: .
CDR3 length: 14
CDR3 DNA: TGTGCCAGCAGTCCCCGACAGACGAACACTGAAGCTTTCTTT
CDR3 protein: CASSPRQTNTEAFF

J gene: TRBJ2-3
V gene: TRBV28
clone size: .
D gene: .
CDR3 length: 14
CDR3 DNA: TGTGCCAGCAGCCCTCCCGCCCGCACAGATACGCAGTATTTT
CDR3 protein: CASSPPARTDTQYF

J gene: TRBJ2-3
V gene: TRBV5-1
clone size: .
D gene: .
CDR3 length: 16
CDR3 DNA: TGCGCCAGCAGCTTGGCGAACTGGGATGGGGGAGATACGCAGTATTTT
CDR3 protein: CASSLANWDGGDTQYF

J gene: TRBJ2-1
V gene: TRBV29-1
clone size: .
D gene: TRBD2
CDR3 length: 14
CDR3 DNA: TGCAGCTATCATAGCGGGAGCTCCTACAATGAGCAGTTCTTC
CDR3 protein: CSYHSGSSYNEQFF

J gene: TRBJ2-7
V gene: TRBV28
clone size: .
D gene: TRBD1
CDR3 length: 13
CDR3 DNA: TGTGCCAGCAGCCTGACAGGGGCCAACGAGCAGTACTTC
CDR3 protein: CASSLTGANEQYF

J gene: TRBJ2-7
V gene: TRBV25-1
clone size: .
D gene: TRBD2
CDR3 length: 16
CDR3 DNA: TGTGCCAGCAGTGACTGGACTAGCGGGAGTATCCACGAGCAGTACTTC
CDR3 protein: CASSDWTSGSIHEQYF

J gene: TRBJ2-5
V gene: TRBV15
clone size: once
D gene: .
CDR3 length: 13
CDR3 DNA: TGTGCCACCAGCATAGGTGAGGGGGAGACCCAGTACTTC
CDR3 protein: CATSIGEGETQYF

J gene: TRBJ2-2
V gene: TRBV5-4
clone size: .
D gene: .
CDR3 length: 14
CDR3 DNA: TGTGCCAGCAGCTTAGGGGAACGCTCCGGGGAGCTGTTTTTT
CDR3 protein: CASSLGERSGELFF

J gene: TRBJ1-4
V gene: TRBV5-1
clone size: .
D gene: TRBD1
CDR3 length: 14
CDR3 DNA: TGCGCCAGCAGCTTGGACAGGGGTGGCGAAAAACTGTTTTTT
CDR3 protein: CASSLDRGGEKLFF

J gene: TRBJ2-7
V gene: TRBV5-1
clone size: .
D gene: TRBD2
CDR3 length: 16
CDR3 DNA: TGCGCCAGCAGCTTGGATCGGACTAGCGACTCCTACGAGCAGTACTTC
CDR3 protein: CASSLDRTSDSYEQYF

J gene: TRBJ1-5
V gene: TRBV6-5
clone size: .
D gene: .
CDR3 length: 13
CDR3 DNA: TGTGCCAGCAGTTACGGGCGGGATCAGCCCCAGCATTTT
CDR3 protein: CASSYGRDQPQHF

J gene: TRBJ1-1
V gene: TRBV19
clone size: .
D gene: .
CDR3 length: 16
CDR3 DNA: TGTGCCAGTAGTATAGTGTTGGGCCGCCCGAACACTGAAGCTTTCTTT
CDR3 protein: CASSIVLGRPNTEAFF

J gene: TRBJ2-3
V gene: TRBV27
clone size: once
D gene: .
CDR3 length: 14
CDR3 DNA: TGTGCCAGCAGTAAAGAACATAGCACAGATACGCAGTATTTT
CDR3 protein: CASSKEHSTDTQYF

J gene: TRBJ2-7
V gene: TRBV11-2
clone size: .
D gene: .
CDR3 length: 15
CDR3 DNA: TGTGCCAGCAGCTTAGGGGGGAGTATGGACTACGAGCAGTACTTC
CDR3 protein: CASSLGGSMDYEQYF

J gene: TRBJ2-2
V gene: TRBV29-1
clone size: .
D gene: .
CDR3 length: 16
CDR3 DNA: TGCAGCACACTACTAGCACCGAAAGAGAACACCGGGGAGCTGTTTTTT
CDR3 protein: CSTLLAPKENTGELFF

J gene: TRBJ1-2
V gene: TRBV1
clone size: .
D gene: .
CDR3 length: 15
CDR3 DNA: TGCACCAGCAGCCAAGAGGGGGATATTACCTATGGCTACACCTTC
CDR3 protein: CTSSQEGDITYGYTF

J gene: TRBJ1-2
V gene: TRBV30
clone size: .
D gene: .
CDR3 length: 12
CDR3 DNA: TGTGCCTGGAGTGGCATGGGGAATGGCTACACCTTC
CDR3 protein: CAWSGMGNGYTF

J gene: TRBJ1-3
V gene: TRBV29-1
clone size: few
D gene: .
CDR3 length: 11
CDR3 DNA: TGCAGCGTTGAAGCTGGAAACACCATATATTTT
CDR3 protein: CSVEAGNTIYF

J gene: TRBJ2-2
V gene: TRBV4-1
clone size: .
D gene: .
CDR3 length: 14
CDR3 DNA: TGCGCCAGCAGCCAAGCCAGGGCATCCGGGGAGCTGTTTTTT
CDR3 protein: CASSQARASGELFF

J gene: TRBJ2-7
V gene: TRBV9
clone size: .
D gene: .
CDR3 length: 15
CDR3 DNA: TGTGCCAGCAGCGTAGGGACCCAAGGAAACTACGAGCAGTACTTC
CDR3 protein: CASSVGTQGNYEQYF

J gene: TRBJ1-2
V gene: TRBV5-1
clone size: few
D gene: TRBD1
CDR3 length: 14
CDR3 DNA: TGCGCCAGCAGCCCCGGACAGGGGGCTCTGGGCTACACCTTC
CDR3 protein: CASSPGQGALGYTF

J gene: TRBJ2-7
V gene: TRBV25-1
clone size: .
D gene: .
CDR3 length: 13
CDR3 DNA: TGTGCCAGCAGTGAATCTCCTACCTACGAGCAGTACTTC
CDR3 protein: CASSESPTYEQYF

J gene: TRBJ2-1
V gene: TRBV7-9
clone size: .
D gene: TRBD2
CDR3 length: 16
CDR3 DNA: TGTGCCAGCAGCCCCGGGAGGGCGCCGGGAGTTGGTGAGCAGTTCTTC
CDR3 protein: CASSPGRAPGVGEQFF

J gene: TRBJ2-1
V gene: TRBV7-8
clone size: .
D gene: .
CDR3 length: 12
CDR3 DNA: TGTGCCAGCAGCTCCAGCGGGAATGAGCAGTTCTTC
CDR3 protein: CASSSSGNEQFF

J gene: TRBJ2-1
V gene: TRBV14
clone size: .
D gene: .
CDR3 length: 13
CDR3 DNA: TGTGCCAGCAGCCAATGGATCGGGGATGAGCAGTTCTTC
CDR3 protein: CASSQWIGDEQFF

J gene: TRBJ2-5
V gene: TRBV5-1
clone size: .
D gene: .
CDR3 length: 15
CDR3 DNA: TGCGCCAGCAGCTCTTTAGCGGAAGCGCAAGAGACCCAGTACTTC
CDR3 protein: CASSSLAEAQETQYF

J gene: TRBJ2-1
V gene: TRBV29-1
clone size: once
D gene: TRBD2
CDR3 length: 15
CDR3 DNA: TGCAGCGTTGCGGAGACTAGCGGGGCCTACAATGAGCAGTTCTTC
CDR3 protein: CSVAETSGAYNEQFF

J gene: TRBJ2-5
V gene: TRBV18
clone size: .
D gene: TRBD2
CDR3 length: 15
CDR3 DNA: TGTGCCAGCTCACCCACGGGACTAGCTGGTCAGACCCAGTACTTC
CDR3 protein: CASSPTGLAGQTQYF

J gene: TRBJ1-2
V gene: TRBV29-1
clone size: .
D gene: .
CDR3 length: 15
CDR3 DNA: TGCAGCGTTGAAGTATCGGACATACCCTTCTATGGCTACACCTTC
CDR3 protein: CSVEVSDIPFYGYTF